Listed below are T cell receptor beta chains from one sample, sequenced in a study of cytomegalovirus exposure and HLA in healthy donors. Some clones are missing from TCRdb's copy, which holds only in-frame ones; the method was immunoSEQ multiplex PCR. The repertoire includes 150,000 to 200,000 clones, about four fifths of them detected once, and roughly 15% sits in the top ten. Sequenced: PBMCs. Receptors originate from a young woman in good health and CMV-seropositive. Both conserved end residues are part of each CDR3. The D gene is left open where the match is weak. The size entry is marked missing in some rows and otherwise reads once, few, many or a size class.

j_gene: TRBJ2-2
abundance: -
len: 14
v_gene: TRBV28
d_gene: -
CDR3aa: CASLSEGNTGELFF
CDR3nt: TGTGCCAGCTTGAGCGAGGGAAACACCGGGGAGCTGTTTTTT

j_gene: TRBJ1-3
abundance: -
len: 17
v_gene: TRBV28
d_gene: -
CDR3aa: CASSWGKSGGYGNTIYF
CDR3nt: TGTGCCAGCAGTTGGGGGAAATCGGGGGGTTATGGAAACACCATATATTTT

j_gene: TRBJ1-5
abundance: -
len: 18
v_gene: TRBV2
d_gene: TRBD1
CDR3aa: CASSGRDRGRDSNQPQHF
CDR3nt: TGTGCCAGCAGTGGCCGGGACAGGGGGCGGGATAGCAATCAGCCCCAGCATTTT

j_gene: TRBJ2-7
abundance: -
len: 14
v_gene: TRBV28
d_gene: -
CDR3aa: CASSLDPKAYEQYF
CDR3nt: TGTGCCAGCAGTCTAGATCCAAAGGCGTACGAGCAGTACTTC

j_gene: TRBJ1-6
abundance: -
len: 15
v_gene: TRBV30
d_gene: -
CDR3aa: CAWTGPSSYNSPLHF
CDR3nt: TGTGCCTGGACCGGCCCTAGCTCCTATAATTCACCCCTCCACTTT

j_gene: TRBJ2-3
abundance: -
len: 16
v_gene: TRBV7-9
d_gene: TRBD2
CDR3aa: CSSLSGGGPSTDTQYF
CDR3nt: TGTTCCAGCCTCTCGGGCGGGGGGCCTAGCACAGATACGCAGTATTTT

j_gene: TRBJ2-7
abundance: -
len: 14
v_gene: TRBV27
d_gene: TRBD1
CDR3aa: CASRGQGGSSEQYF
CDR3nt: TGTGCCAGCAGGGGACAGGGGGGATCAAGCGAGCAGTACTTC

j_gene: TRBJ2-3
abundance: -
len: 14
v_gene: TRBV18
d_gene: TRBD1
CDR3aa: CASSPGTVTDTQYF
CDR3nt: TGTGCCAGCTCACCCGGGACAGTCACAGATACGCAGTATTTT

j_gene: TRBJ1-2
abundance: -
len: 13
v_gene: TRBV7-3
d_gene: -
CDR3aa: CASSSPGGNGYTF
CDR3nt: TGTGCCAGCAGCTCCCCCGGAGGGAATGGCTACACCTTC

j_gene: TRBJ1-2
abundance: -
len: 16
v_gene: TRBV7-9
d_gene: TRBD1
CDR3aa: CASTLHRDRVTYGYTF
CDR3nt: TGTGCCAGCACCCTTCATAGGGACAGGGTAACCTATGGCTACACCTTC

j_gene: TRBJ2-3
abundance: few
len: 18
v_gene: TRBV4-1
d_gene: TRBD2
CDR3aa: CASSRMAVTGGRTDTQYF
CDR3nt: TGCGCCAGCAGCCGAATGGCTGTGACGGGGGGGCGAACAGATACGCAGTATTTT

j_gene: TRBJ2-3
abundance: -
len: 16
v_gene: TRBV4-1
d_gene: TRBD2
CDR3aa: CASSARTSGSTDTQYF
CDR3nt: TGCGCCAGCAGCGCCCGGACTAGCGGGAGCACAGATACGCAGTATTTT

j_gene: TRBJ2-7
abundance: -
len: 15
v_gene: TRBV28
d_gene: TRBD2
CDR3aa: CASTPGRAAGNEQYF
CDR3nt: TGTGCCAGCACCCCCGGGAGGGCCGCGGGGAACGAGCAGTACTTC

j_gene: TRBJ1-1
abundance: -
len: 19
v_gene: TRBV18
d_gene: TRBD1
CDR3aa: CASSLQTPGQGDPGTEAFF
CDR3nt: TGTGCCAGCTCACTTCAAACTCCGGGACAGGGGGACCCGGGGACTGAAGCTTTCTTT

j_gene: TRBJ2-2
abundance: -
len: 15
v_gene: TRBV9
d_gene: TRBD2
CDR3aa: CASSVVAGEWGELFF
CDR3nt: TGTGCCAGCAGCGTAGTTGCGGGAGAATGGGGGGAGCTGTTTTTT

j_gene: TRBJ1-1
abundance: few
len: 11
v_gene: TRBV2
d_gene: -
CDR3aa: CASSETLRAFF
CDR3nt: TGTGCCAGCAGTGAAACCCTGAGGGCTTTCTTT

j_gene: TRBJ1-1
abundance: -
len: 14
v_gene: TRBV6-1
d_gene: -
CDR3aa: CASSEPGGSTEAFF
CDR3nt: TGTGCCAGCAGTGAACCGGGAGGGAGCACTGAAGCTTTCTTT

j_gene: TRBJ2-3
abundance: -
len: 14
v_gene: TRBV5-4
d_gene: -
CDR3aa: CASSLSSDRDTQYF
CDR3nt: TGTGCCAGCAGCTTGTCTTCGGACAGAGATACGCAGTATTTT

j_gene: TRBJ2-1
abundance: -
len: 15
v_gene: TRBV4-2
d_gene: TRBD2
CDR3aa: CASTLAGSSYNEQFF
CDR3nt: TGTGCCAGCACCTTAGCGGGTAGCTCCTACAATGAGCAGTTCTTC

j_gene: TRBJ1-6
abundance: -
len: 15
v_gene: TRBV6-1
d_gene: TRBD1
CDR3aa: CASSRDRGLESPLHF
CDR3nt: TGTGCCAGCAGTCGGGACAGGGGGCTGGAGTCACCCCTCCACTTT

j_gene: TRBJ2-7
abundance: -
len: 16
v_gene: TRBV6-6
d_gene: TRBD2
CDR3aa: CASSYSAASGTYEQYF
CDR3nt: TGTGCCAGCAGTTACTCGGCGGCTAGCGGGACCTACGAGCAGTACTTC

j_gene: TRBJ2-1
abundance: -
len: 14
v_gene: TRBV7-9
d_gene: -
CDR3aa: CASSLRELNNEQFF
CDR3nt: TGTGCCAGCAGCTTACGCGAGCTGAACAATGAGCAGTTCTTC

j_gene: TRBJ2-7
abundance: -
len: 16
v_gene: TRBV6-5
d_gene: TRBD1
CDR3aa: CASSYFIGDRVYEQYF
CDR3nt: TGTGCCAGCAGTTACTTCATTGGGGACAGAGTCTACGAGCAGTACTTC

j_gene: TRBJ2-7
abundance: -
len: 11
v_gene: TRBV7-9
d_gene: -
CDR3aa: CASSSGTKEYF
CDR3nt: TGTGCCAGCAGCTCCGGGACAAAGGAGTACTTC

j_gene: TRBJ1-3
abundance: -
len: 13
v_gene: TRBV6-1
d_gene: TRBD1
CDR3aa: CASRQGGGNTIYF
CDR3nt: TGTGCCAGCAGACAGGGGGGAGGAAACACCATATATTTT

j_gene: TRBJ1-1
abundance: once
len: 13
v_gene: TRBV6-1
d_gene: -
CDR3aa: CASGPDSNTEAFF
CDR3nt: TGTGCCAGCGGCCCTGACAGCAACACTGAAGCTTTCTTT

j_gene: TRBJ2-3
abundance: -
len: 13
v_gene: TRBV19
d_gene: TRBD2
CDR3aa: CASSSSGDRTQYF
CDR3nt: TGTGCCAGTAGTTCGAGCGGGGATCGCACGCAGTATTTT

j_gene: TRBJ1-2
abundance: -
len: 13
v_gene: TRBV4-3
d_gene: -
CDR3aa: CASSQVGGNGYTF
CDR3nt: TGCGCCAGCAGCCAAGTAGGGGGTAATGGCTACACCTTC

j_gene: TRBJ1-1
abundance: -
len: 11
v_gene: TRBV2
d_gene: -
CDR3aa: CASSGGLNAFF
CDR3nt: TGTGCCAGCAGTGGGGGGCTCAATGCTTTCTTT

j_gene: TRBJ1-3
abundance: -
len: 16
v_gene: TRBV11-2
d_gene: TRBD1
CDR3aa: CASSPGTGFTGNTIYF
CDR3nt: TGTGCCAGCAGCCCTGGGACAGGGTTCACTGGAAACACCATATATTTT

j_gene: TRBJ1-1
abundance: few
len: 16
v_gene: TRBV5-1
d_gene: -
CDR3aa: CASSSSRAGMNTEAFF
CDR3nt: TGCGCCAGCAGCTCCTCCCGGGCAGGGATGAACACTGAAGCTTTCTTT

j_gene: TRBJ2-1
abundance: -
len: 16
v_gene: TRBV9
d_gene: TRBD2
CDR3aa: CASSIGTTTPWDEQFF
CDR3nt: TGTGCCAGCAGCATAGGGACTACCACCCCGTGGGATGAGCAGTTCTTC

j_gene: TRBJ2-2
abundance: -
len: 15
v_gene: TRBV5-1
d_gene: TRBD1
CDR3aa: CASSFRDRNTGELFF
CDR3nt: TGCGCCAGCAGCTTCCGGGACAGAAACACCGGGGAGCTGTTTTTT

j_gene: TRBJ1-2
abundance: few
len: 15
v_gene: TRBV7-9
d_gene: -
CDR3aa: CASSLTQGSNYGYTF
CDR3nt: TGTGCCAGCAGCTTAACACAGGGATCTAACTATGGCTACACCTTC

j_gene: TRBJ1-4
abundance: -
len: 14
v_gene: TRBV25-1
d_gene: -
CDR3aa: CASSEGGVGEKLFF
CDR3nt: TGTGCCAGCAGTGAAGGCGGGGTGGGTGAAAAACTGTTTTTT

j_gene: TRBJ1-1
abundance: -
len: 14
v_gene: TRBV2
d_gene: TRBD1
CDR3aa: CASSDKGARPEAFF
CDR3nt: TGTGCCAGCAGTGATAAGGGGGCGAGGCCTGAAGCTTTCTTT

j_gene: TRBJ2-1
abundance: -
len: 14
v_gene: TRBV7-7
d_gene: TRBD2
CDR3aa: CASSLAGGGGEQFF
CDR3nt: TGTGCTAGCAGCCTAGCGGGAGGAGGAGGTGAGCAGTTCTTC

j_gene: TRBJ2-3
abundance: -
len: 18
v_gene: TRBV5-1
d_gene: TRBD1
CDR3aa: CASSTGQGTRLSTDTQYF
CDR3nt: TGCGCCAGCAGCACGGGACAGGGGACCCGACTTAGCACAGATACGCAGTATTTT

j_gene: TRBJ2-2
abundance: -
len: 17
v_gene: TRBV18
d_gene: -
CDR3aa: CASSPPRTERYTGELFF
CDR3nt: TGTGCCAGCTCACCACCACGGACAGAACGGTACACCGGGGAGCTGTTTTTT

j_gene: TRBJ1-1
abundance: -
len: 16
v_gene: TRBV10-3
d_gene: TRBD1
CDR3aa: CAISEFLGTVNTEAFF
CDR3nt: TGTGCCATCAGTGAGTTTCTAGGGACAGTGAACACTGAAGCTTTCTTT

j_gene: TRBJ2-3
abundance: -
len: 14
v_gene: TRBV5-1
d_gene: -
CDR3aa: CASSLVSRADTQYF
CDR3nt: TGCGCCAGCAGCTTGGTTAGCAGGGCAGATACGCAGTATTTT